The 16 T cell receptor beta chains below come from one sample, sequenced in a study of ipilimumab plus nivolumab after autologous stem cell transplantation. The protocol was immunoSEQ multiplex PCR, while the TCRdb copy is restricted to in-frame clones and leaves out a portion. The sample records fewer than 95,000 clones, more than 80% being singletons. The source was PBMCs, collected in a trial of ipilimumab plus nivolumab as post-transplant consolidation. Receptors were obtained from a male donor with diffuse large B-cell lymphoma.

This chain links TRBV30 with TRBJ2-3; TRBD1 might be the D (6 bases). Germline-derived CDR1 and CDR2 are GTSNPN and SVGIG (reference sequence). There are 18 residues in the CDR3. Deletions cut 4 bases from V and 0 bases from J, with 23 bases between. CDR3 residues: CAWTEPPGTPISTDTQYF. In DNA, the CDR3 is TGTGCCTGGACCGAACCCCCCGGGACACCCATTAGCACAGATACGCAGTATTTT.

The gene calls are TRBV6-1 and TRBJ2-5; D is unclear. CDR1 is MNHNS and CDR2 is SASEGT in the germline V gene. With 6 bases removed from V and 4 bases from J, the gap between germline ends came to 6 bases. The CDR3 covers 11 residues. The CDR3 region has the DNA TGTGCCAGCAGAAACCTAGAGACCCAGTACTTC. Its protein is CASRNLETQYF.

This chain joins TRBV5-1 and TRBJ2-3; D is tentatively TRBD1 or TRBD2 (5 bases each). The CDR3 spans 16 residues. Deletions cut 6 bases from V and 4 bases from J, with 21 bases between. CDR1 is SGHRS and CDR2 is YFSETQ in the germline V gene. The CDR3 DNA reads TGCGCCAGCACCTCGGGGCTCCCCTCGGCCCCAGATACGCAGTATTTT. This sequence encodes CASTSGLPSAPDTQYF. Combining the CDR3 with reference TRBV5-1 and TRBJ2-3 gives the whole variable domain KAGVTQTPRYLIKTRGQQVTLSCSPISGHRSVSWYQQTPGQGLQFLFEYFSETQRNKGNFPGRFSGRQFSNSRSEMNVSTLELGDSALYLCASTSGLPSAPDTQYFGPGTRLTVL.

The chain is built from TRBV10-3 and TRBJ1-2; D call uncertain. Deletions cut 0 bases from V and 2 bases from J, with 7 bases between. The germline gives CDR1 ENHRY, CDR2 SYGVKD. This CDR3 has 14 residues. The CDR3 DNA reads TGTGCCATCAGTGAGTCGGAACTAAACTATGGCTACACCTTC. Protein: CAISESELNYGYTF.

The chain combines TRBV4-3 with TRBJ1-1, with unresolved D. The CDR3 has 13 amino acids. Germline V gives CDR1 LGHNA, CDR2 YSLEER. The ends were cut back, 0 bases at V and 6 bases at J, with 8 bases in the middle. Written as DNA, the CDR3 is TGCGCCAGCAGCCAAGATAGGGCCCCTGAAGCTTTCTTT. Its translation: CASSQDRAPEAFF.

This chain joins TRBV5-6 and TRBJ2-3; 8 bases match TRBD1. Germline values: CDR1 SGHDT, CDR2 YYEEEE. This CDR3 is 15 amino acids long. The V gene end was trimmed by 3 bases and the J gene end by 4 bases; junction bases not matched to a gene: 7. The CDR3: CASSYWTGLSDTQYF. The CDR3 DNA is TGTGCCAGCAGCTATTGGACAGGGTTGTCAGATACGCAGTATTTT.

The V gene is TRBV5-8, the J gene TRBJ2-7, with a tentative D call TRBD1 (5 bases). Germline V gene sequence: CDR1 SGHTS, CDR2 YDEGEE. V lost 0 bases and J lost 5, with 12 bases in between. The CDR3 covers 14 residues. CDR3 protein: CASSLGRAVDEQYF. Written as DNA, the CDR3 is TGTGCCAGCAGCTTGGGCAGGGCCGTTGACGAGCAGTACTTC.

V gene TRBV7-9 combines with J gene TRBJ1-4, with D possibly matching TRBD1 (5 bases). V lost 3 bases to trimming and J lost 5 bases, with 13 bases between them. This CDR3 spans 15 amino acids. CDR1 SEHNR and CDR2 FQNEAQ come from the germline V gene (reference sequence). DNA for the CDR3: TGTGCCAGCAGCTTTTCCGGGGGAGGGAATGAAAAACTGTTTTTT. It is translated as CASSFSGGGNEKLFF.

The J gene is TRBJ2-3, the V gene TRBV7-6; D gene ambiguous. Trimming stripped 2 bases from V and 3 bases from J, with 12 bases between. The CDR3 runs to 15 residues. Germline-derived CDR1 and CDR2 are SGHVS and FNYEAQ. The chain's CDR3 is CASSLSVIRTDTQYF. CDR3 DNA: TGTGCCAGCAGCTTATCGGTGATAAGGACAGATACGCAGTATTTT.

CDR3 region: CASSELGGYGYTF. CDR3 bases: TGTGCCAGCAGTGAATTAGGCGGCTATGGCTACACCTTC. This rearrangement joins TRBV2 to TRBJ1-2; D is ambiguous. CDR1 SNHLY and CDR2 FYNNEI come from the germline V gene. The CDR3 sequence is 13 residues long. The germline V and J ends were trimmed by 2 bases and 4 bases, with 8 bases remaining between them.

This chain uses TRBV21-1 with TRBJ1-1. TRBV21-1 is an annotated pseudogene. The CDR3 contains 13 residues. The CDR3 nucleotides are TGTGCCAGCACCGAGCACGAGAACACTGAAGCTTTCTTT. This gives the protein CASTEHENTEAFF.

The chain couples TRBV2 to TRBJ2-5, with D unresolved. Germline V gives CDR1 SNHLY, CDR2 FYNNEI. The CDR3 is 12 residues long. V was cut by 2 bases and J by 5 bases, with 6 bases left in between. CDR3 region: CASSEMRETQYF. The CDR3 coding sequence is TGTGCCAGCAGTGAAATGCGGGAGACCCAGTACTTC. The full variable domain, its missing parts supplied by reference TRBV2 and TRBJ2-5, is EPEVTQTPSHQVTQMGQEVILRCVPISNHLYFYWYRQILGQKVEFLVSFYNNEISEKSEIFDDQFSVERPDGSNFTLKIRSTKLEDSAMYFCASSEMRETQYFGPGTRLLVL.

The V call is TRBV12-5, the J call TRBJ2-1, with a weak D call TRBD1 (8 bases). Between the trimmed V and J ends, which lost 4 bases and 4 bases, there was a span of 14 bases. The CDR3 consists of 15 residues. In germline, CDR1 is LGHNT, CDR2 FRNRAP. The CDR3 DNA reads TGTGCTAGTGGTTGGAACAGGGGGGGGTACAATGAGCAGTTCTTC. Translating gives CASGWNRGGYNEQFF.

This chain uses TRBV19 with TRBJ2-5; TRBD2 might be the D (6 bases). Germline lookup yields CDR1 LNHDA and CDR2 SQIVND (reference sequence). The CDR3 totals 13 residues. Trimming cost V 6 bases and J 5 bases, with 13 bases left between them. The CDR3 here is CASSSGGRETQYF. The CDR3 DNA reads as TGTGCCAGTAGCAGTGGGGGGAGGGAGACCCAGTACTTC.

The J gene is TRBJ2-7, the V gene TRBV5-1, with D unresolved. Germline V gene lookup returns CDR1 SGHRS and CDR2 YFSETQ. V dropped 0 bases and J dropped 3 bases, with 7 bases sitting between them. The CDR3 length is 13 residues. CDR3 in amino acids: CASSLVDGYEQYF. The CDR3 nucleotides read TGCGCCAGCAGCTTGGTTGACGGCTACGAGCAGTACTTC.

The V call is TRBV27, the J call TRBJ1-2; D is unclear. Germline CDR1 MNHEY, CDR2 SMNVEV (reference sequence). The CDR3 runs 15 residues. V was cut by 2 bases and J by 4 bases, with 14 bases left in between. This chain's CDR3 is CASSLGNPLVYGYTF. The CDR3 region has the DNA TGTGCCAGCAGTTTAGGGAACCCACTAGTCTATGGCTACACCTTC.